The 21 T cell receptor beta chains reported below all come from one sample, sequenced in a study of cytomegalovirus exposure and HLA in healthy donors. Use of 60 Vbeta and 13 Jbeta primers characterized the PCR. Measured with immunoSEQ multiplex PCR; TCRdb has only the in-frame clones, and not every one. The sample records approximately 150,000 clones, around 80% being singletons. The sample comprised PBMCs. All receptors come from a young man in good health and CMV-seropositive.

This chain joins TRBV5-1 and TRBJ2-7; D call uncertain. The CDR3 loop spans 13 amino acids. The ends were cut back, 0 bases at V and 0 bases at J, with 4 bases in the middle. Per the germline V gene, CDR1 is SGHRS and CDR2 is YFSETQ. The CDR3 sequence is CASSLDGSYEQYF. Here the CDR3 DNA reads TGCGCCAGCAGCTTGGACGGCTCCTACGAGCAGTACTTC.

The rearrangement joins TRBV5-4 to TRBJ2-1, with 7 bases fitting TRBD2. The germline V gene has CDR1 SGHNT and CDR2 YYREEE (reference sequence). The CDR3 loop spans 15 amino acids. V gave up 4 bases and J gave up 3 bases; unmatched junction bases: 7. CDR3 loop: CASSSSSGSYNEQFF. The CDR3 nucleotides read TGTGCCAGCAGCAGTTCTAGCGGAAGCTACAATGAGCAGTTCTTC. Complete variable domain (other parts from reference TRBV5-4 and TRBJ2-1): ETGVTQSPTHLIKTRGQQVTLRCSSQSGHNTVSWYQQALGQGPQFIFQYYREEENGRGNFPPRFSGLQFPNYSSELNVNALELDDSALYLCASSSSSGSYNEQFFGPGTRLTVL.

In DNA, the CDR3 is TGTGCCAGCAGTGCCGGCCGGATATCAGGGTTCCCCGGGGAGCTGTTTTTT. This sequence encodes CASSAGRISGFPGELFF. The chain recombines TRBV6-1 with TRBJ2-2; TRBD1 might be the D (5 bases). V lost 4 bases and J 6 bases, leaving 21 bases between the germline ends. The CDR3 contains 17 residues. The germline V gene has CDR1 MNHNS and CDR2 SASEGT.

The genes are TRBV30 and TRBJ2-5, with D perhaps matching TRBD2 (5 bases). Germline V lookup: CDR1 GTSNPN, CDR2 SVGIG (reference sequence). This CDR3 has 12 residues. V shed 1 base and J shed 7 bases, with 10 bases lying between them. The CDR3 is CAWSEGAGTQYF. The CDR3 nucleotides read TGTGCCTGGAGTGAGGGCGCGGGGACCCAGTACTTC.

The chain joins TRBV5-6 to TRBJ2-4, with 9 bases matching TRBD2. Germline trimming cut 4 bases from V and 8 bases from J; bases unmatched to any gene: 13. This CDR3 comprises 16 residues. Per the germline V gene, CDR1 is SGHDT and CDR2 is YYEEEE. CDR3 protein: CASSRPGTSTWDIQYF. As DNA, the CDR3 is TGTGCCAGCAGCCGTCCCGGGACTAGCACTTGGGACATTCAGTACTTC.

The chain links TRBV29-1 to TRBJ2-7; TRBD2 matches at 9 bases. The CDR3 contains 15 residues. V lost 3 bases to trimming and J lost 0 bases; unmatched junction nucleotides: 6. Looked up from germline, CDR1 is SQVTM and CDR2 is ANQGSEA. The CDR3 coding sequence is TGCAGCGTTGACCGACGGCGGGAGGGCTCCTACGAGCAGTACTTC. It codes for CSVDRRREGSYEQYF.

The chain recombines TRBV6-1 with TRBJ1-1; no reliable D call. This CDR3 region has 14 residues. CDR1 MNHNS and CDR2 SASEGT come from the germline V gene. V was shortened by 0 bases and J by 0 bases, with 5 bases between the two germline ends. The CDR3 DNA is TGTGCCAGCAGTGAAGCACGAGTGAACACTGAAGCTTTCTTT. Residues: CASSEARVNTEAFF.

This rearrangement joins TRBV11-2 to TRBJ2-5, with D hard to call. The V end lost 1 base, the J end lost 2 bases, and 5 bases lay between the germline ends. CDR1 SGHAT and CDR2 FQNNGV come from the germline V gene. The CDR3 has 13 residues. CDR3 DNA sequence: TGTGCCAGCAGCTTAGTGACTCAAGAGACCCAGTACTTC. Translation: CASSLVTQETQYF.

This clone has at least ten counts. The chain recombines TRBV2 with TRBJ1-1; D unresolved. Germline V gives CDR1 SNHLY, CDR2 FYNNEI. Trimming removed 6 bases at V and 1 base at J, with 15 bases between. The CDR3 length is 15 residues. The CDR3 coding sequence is TGTGCCAGCAGGGACGATTGGGGAGGGAACACTGAAGCTTTCTTT. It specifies CASRDDWGGNTEAFF.

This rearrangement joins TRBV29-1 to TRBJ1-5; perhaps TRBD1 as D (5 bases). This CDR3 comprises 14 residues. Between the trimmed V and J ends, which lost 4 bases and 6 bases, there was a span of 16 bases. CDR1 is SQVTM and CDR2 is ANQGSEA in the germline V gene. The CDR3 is CSVAVSGGAQPQHF. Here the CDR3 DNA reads TGCAGCGTTGCAGTGAGCGGGGGAGCTCAGCCCCAGCATTTT.

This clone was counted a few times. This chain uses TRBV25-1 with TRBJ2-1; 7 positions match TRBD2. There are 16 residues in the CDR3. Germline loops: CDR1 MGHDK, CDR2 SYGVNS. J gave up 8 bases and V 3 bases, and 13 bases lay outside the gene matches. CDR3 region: CASSEGRGSSRDEQFF. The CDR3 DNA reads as TGTGCCAGCAGTGAGGGGAGGGGTTCTTCGCGCGATGAGCAGTTCTTC. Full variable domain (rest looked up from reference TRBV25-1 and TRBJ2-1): EADIYQTPRYLVIGTGKKITLECSQTMGHDKMYWYQQDPGMELHLIHYSYGVNSTEKGDLSSESTVSRIRTEHFPLTLESARPSHTSQYLCASSEGRGSSRDEQFFGPGTRLTVL.

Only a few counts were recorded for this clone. The CDR3 region has the DNA TGTGCCAGTAGCGGAATGGGGGAGGGAAGTGAGCAGTTCTTC. It is translated as CASSGMGEGSEQFF. This chain joins TRBV19 and TRBJ2-1; 7 nucleotides align to TRBD2. J gave up 9 bases and V 6 bases, and 11 bases lay outside the gene matches. Germline lookup yields CDR1 LNHDA and CDR2 SQIVND (reference sequence). The CDR3 runs 14 residues.

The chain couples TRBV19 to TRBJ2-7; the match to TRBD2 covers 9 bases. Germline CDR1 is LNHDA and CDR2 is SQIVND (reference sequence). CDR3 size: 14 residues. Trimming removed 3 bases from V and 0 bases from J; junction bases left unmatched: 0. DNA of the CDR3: TGTGCCAGTAGTATTAGCGGGAGCTCCTACGAGCAGTACTTC. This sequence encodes CASSISGSSYEQYF.

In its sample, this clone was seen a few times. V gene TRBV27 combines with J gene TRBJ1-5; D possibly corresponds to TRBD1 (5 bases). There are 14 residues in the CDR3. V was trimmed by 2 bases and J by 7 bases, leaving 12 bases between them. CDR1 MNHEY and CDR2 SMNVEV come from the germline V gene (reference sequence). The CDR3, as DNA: TGTGCCAGCAGTTTAGGCAGGGCAGGACAGCCCCAGCATTTT. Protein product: CASSLGRAGQPQHF.

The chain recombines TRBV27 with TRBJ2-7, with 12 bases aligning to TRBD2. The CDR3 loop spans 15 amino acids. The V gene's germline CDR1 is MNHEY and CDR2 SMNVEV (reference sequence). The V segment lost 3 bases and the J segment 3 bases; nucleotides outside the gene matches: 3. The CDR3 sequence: CASSFLTSGSYEQYF. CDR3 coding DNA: TGTGCCAGCAGTTTTCTGACTAGCGGGAGCTACGAGCAGTACTTC.

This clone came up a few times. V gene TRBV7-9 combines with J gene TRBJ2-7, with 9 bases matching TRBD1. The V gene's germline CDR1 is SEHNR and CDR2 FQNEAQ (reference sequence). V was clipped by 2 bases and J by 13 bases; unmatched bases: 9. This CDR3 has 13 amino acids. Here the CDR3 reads CASSLTGQGATYF. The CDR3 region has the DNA TGTGCCAGCAGCTTAACGGGACAGGGAGCTACTTACTTC.

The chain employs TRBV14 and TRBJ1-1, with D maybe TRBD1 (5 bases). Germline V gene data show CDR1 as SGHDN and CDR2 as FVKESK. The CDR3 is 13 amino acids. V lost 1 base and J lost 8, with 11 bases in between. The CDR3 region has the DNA TGTGCCAGCAGCCAAGTGAGGAACAGGGAAGCTTTCTTT. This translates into CASSQVRNREAFF.

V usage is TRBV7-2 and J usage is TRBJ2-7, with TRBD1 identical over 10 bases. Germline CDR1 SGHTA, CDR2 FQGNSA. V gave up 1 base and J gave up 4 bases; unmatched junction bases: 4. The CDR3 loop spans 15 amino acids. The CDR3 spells CASSLVVDRGYEQYF. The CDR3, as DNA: TGTGCCAGCAGCTTAGTTGTGGACAGGGGGTACGAGCAGTACTTC. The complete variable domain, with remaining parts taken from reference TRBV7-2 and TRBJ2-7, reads GAGVSQSPSNKVTEKGKDVELRCDPISGHTALYWYRQSLGQGLEFLIYFQGNSAPDKSGLPSDRFSAERTGGSVSTLTIQRTQQEDSAVYLCASSLVVDRGYEQYFGPGTRLTVT.

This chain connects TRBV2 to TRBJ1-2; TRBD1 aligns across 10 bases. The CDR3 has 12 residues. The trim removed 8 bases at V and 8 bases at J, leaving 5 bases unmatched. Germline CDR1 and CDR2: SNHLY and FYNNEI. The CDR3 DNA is TGTGCCAGCTTCGGGACAGGGGCCGGCTACACCTTC. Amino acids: CASFGTGAGYTF.

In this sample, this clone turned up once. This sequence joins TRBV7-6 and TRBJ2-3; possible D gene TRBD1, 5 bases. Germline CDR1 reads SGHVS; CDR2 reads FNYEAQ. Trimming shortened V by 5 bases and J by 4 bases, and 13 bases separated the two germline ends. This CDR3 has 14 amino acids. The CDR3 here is CASSLDRHPDTQYF. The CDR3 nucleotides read TGTGCCAGCAGCCTCGACAGACATCCAGATACGCAGTATTTT.

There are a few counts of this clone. The CDR3 spells CASRGTATNQPQHF. As DNA, the CDR3 is TGTGCCAGCAGGGGGACTGCTACTAATCAGCCCCAGCATTTT. This chain links TRBV28 with TRBJ1-5; D may be TRBD1 (5 bases). The V and J ends lost 6 bases and 4 bases respectively, with 13 bases between them. The CDR3 consists of 14 residues. Germline V gene sequence: CDR1 MDHEN, CDR2 SYDVKM.